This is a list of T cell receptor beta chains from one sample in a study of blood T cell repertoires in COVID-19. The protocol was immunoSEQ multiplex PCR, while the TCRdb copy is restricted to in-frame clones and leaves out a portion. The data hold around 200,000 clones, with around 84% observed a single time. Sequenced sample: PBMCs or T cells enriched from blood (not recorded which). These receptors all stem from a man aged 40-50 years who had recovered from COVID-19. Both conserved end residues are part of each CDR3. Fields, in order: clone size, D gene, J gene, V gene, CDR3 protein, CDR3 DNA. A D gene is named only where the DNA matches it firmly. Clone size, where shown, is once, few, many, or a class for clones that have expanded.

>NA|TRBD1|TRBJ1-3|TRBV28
CASSRDRFSGNTIYF
TGTGCCAGCAGTCGGGACAGATTCTCTGGAAACACCATATATTTT
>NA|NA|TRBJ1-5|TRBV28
CASITGINQPQHF
TGTGCCAGCATTACCGGGATCAATCAGCCCCAGCATTTT
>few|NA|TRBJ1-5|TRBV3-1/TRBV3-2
CASSHSGGRERNQPQHF
TGTGCCAGCAGCCACTCGGGGGGCAGGGAACGGAATCAGCCCCAGCATTTT
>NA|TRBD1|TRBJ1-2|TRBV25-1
CASRVGQGDGYTF
TGTGCCAGCAGAGTGGGACAGGGAGATGGCTACACCTTC
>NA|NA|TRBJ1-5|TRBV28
CASSSGTGPNQPQHF
TGTGCCAGCAGTTCCGGAACAGGGCCCAATCAGCCCCAGCATTTT
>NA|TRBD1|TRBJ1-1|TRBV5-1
CASGDRARGAEAFF
TGCGCCAGCGGCGACAGGGCCCGGGGCGCTGAAGCTTTCTTT
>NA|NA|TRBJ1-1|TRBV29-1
CSVEQDQNTEAFF
TGCAGCGTTGAACAGGATCAGAACACTGAAGCTTTCTTT
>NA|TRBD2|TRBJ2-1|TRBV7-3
CASSLLAGLYNEQFF
TGTGCCAGCAGCTTATTAGCGGGTCTCTACAATGAGCAGTTCTTC
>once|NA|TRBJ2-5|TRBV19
CASSIPPQETQYF
TGTGCCAGTAGTATCCCCCCGCAAGAGACCCAGTACTTC
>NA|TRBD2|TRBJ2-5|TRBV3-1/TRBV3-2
CASSQSAGIGETQYF
TGTGCCAGCAGCCAATCAGCGGGAATTGGAGAGACCCAGTACTTC
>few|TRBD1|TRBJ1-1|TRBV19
CASGRPGGWSTEAFF
TGTGCCAGTGGCCGTCCAGGGGGATGGAGCACTGAAGCTTTCTTT
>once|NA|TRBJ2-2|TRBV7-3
CASSLQGGRRNGELFF
TGTGCCAGCAGCTTACAGGGGGGTCGACGCAACGGGGAGCTGTTTTTT
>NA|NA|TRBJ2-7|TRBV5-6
CASSLVVRNHEQYF
TGTGCCAGCAGCTTGGTAGTCAGGAACCACGAGCAGTACTTC
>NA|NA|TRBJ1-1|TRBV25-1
CASSELGAGRRAFF
TGTGCCAGCAGTGAATTAGGAGCAGGGCGACGAGCTTTCTTT
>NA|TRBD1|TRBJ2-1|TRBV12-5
CASGYRGSEQFF
TGTGCTAGTGGTTACAGGGGCAGTGAGCAGTTCTTC
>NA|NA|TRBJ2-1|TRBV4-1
CASSQDTRSSYNEQFF
TGCGCCAGCAGCCAAGATACTCGAAGCTCCTACAATGAGCAGTTCTTC
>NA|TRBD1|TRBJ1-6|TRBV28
CASSLGDRTSSPLHF
TGTGCCAGCAGTTTAGGGGACAGGACAAGCTCACCCCTCCACTTT
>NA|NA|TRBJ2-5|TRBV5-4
CASSNYGETQYF
TGTGCCAGCAGCAACTACGGTGAGACCCAGTACTTC
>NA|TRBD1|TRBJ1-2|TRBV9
CASSLQTGNYGYTF
TGTGCCAGCAGCTTACAGACAGGGAACTATGGCTACACCTTC
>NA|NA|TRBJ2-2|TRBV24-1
CATSDPGSTNTGELFF
TGTGCCACCAGTGACCCGGGTAGCACGAACACCGGGGAGCTGTTTTTT
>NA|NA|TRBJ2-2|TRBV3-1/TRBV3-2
CASSRTGTGELFF
TGTGCCAGCAGCCGAACAGGGACCGGGGAGCTGTTTTTT
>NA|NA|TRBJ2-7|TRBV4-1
CASTQNSDTLYEQYF
TGCGCCAGCACACAGAACTCTGACACTCTCTACGAGCAGTACTTC
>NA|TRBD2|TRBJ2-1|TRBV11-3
CASSLAGTSGRANEQFF
TGTGCCAGCAGCTTAGCGGGGACTAGCGGGAGGGCAAATGAGCAGTTCTTC
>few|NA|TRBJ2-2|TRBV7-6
CASSFGLSGELFF
TGTGCCAGCAGCTTCGGACTTTCCGGGGAGCTGTTTTTT
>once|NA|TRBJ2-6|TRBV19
CASSEAGRRTGANVLTF
TGTGCCAGTAGTGAAGCGGGCCGGAGGACTGGGGCCAACGTCCTGACTTTC
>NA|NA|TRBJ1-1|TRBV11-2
CAGSFHRNTEAFF
TGTGCCGGCAGCTTCCACAGGAACACTGAAGCTTTCTTT
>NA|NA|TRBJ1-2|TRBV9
CASTVGGSSEAGYTF
TGTGCCAGCACAGTGGGGGGGTCCTCGGAGGCTGGCTACACCTTT
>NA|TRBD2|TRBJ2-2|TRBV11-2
CASSLSSSGIAGATGELFF
TGTGCCAGCAGCTTATCTTCGAGCGGGATAGCGGGAGCGACCGGGGAGCTGTTTTTT
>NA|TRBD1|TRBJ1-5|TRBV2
CASSEGQGVQPQHF
TGTGCCAGCAGCGAAGGACAGGGAGTACAGCCCCAGCATTTT
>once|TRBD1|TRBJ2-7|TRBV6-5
CASSSRTGREQYF
TGTGCCAGCAGTTCGCGGACAGGTCGCGAGCAGTACTTC
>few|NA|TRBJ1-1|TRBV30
CAWSVQLGLGEAFF
TGTGCCTGGAGTGTACAATTGGGCCTTGGGGAAGCTTTCTTT
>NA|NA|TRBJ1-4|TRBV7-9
CASSLGAREKLFF
TGTGCCAGCAGCTTAGGGGCGCGTGAAAAACTGTTTTTT
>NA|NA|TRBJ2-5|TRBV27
CASSHFSQETQYF
TGTGCCAGCAGTCACTTTAGCCAAGAGACCCAGTACTTC
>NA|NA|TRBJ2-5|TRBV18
CASSPPSSGQETQYF
TGTGCCAGCTCACCACCTTCCAGCGGACAAGAGACCCAGTACTTC
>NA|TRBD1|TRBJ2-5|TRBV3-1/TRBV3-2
CASSQDRVGQRIETQYF
TGTGCCAGCAGCCAAGATCGGGTGGGACAGAGAATAGAGACCCAGTACTTC
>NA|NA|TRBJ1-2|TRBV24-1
CATSVGGFYGYTF
TGTGCCACCAGTGTCGGGGGTTTCTATGGCTACACCTTC
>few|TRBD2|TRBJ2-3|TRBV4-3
CASSRRLAGHTDTQYF
TGCGCCAGCAGCCGCAGACTAGCGGGTCACACAGATACGCAGTATTTT
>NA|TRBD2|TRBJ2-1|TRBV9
CASSDREEGLALHEQFF
TGTGCCAGCAGCGATAGAGAAGAGGGACTAGCCCTTCATGAGCAGTTCTTC
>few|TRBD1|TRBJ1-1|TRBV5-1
CASWDSLNTEAFF
TGCGCCAGTTGGGACAGCTTGAACACTGAAGCTTTCTTT